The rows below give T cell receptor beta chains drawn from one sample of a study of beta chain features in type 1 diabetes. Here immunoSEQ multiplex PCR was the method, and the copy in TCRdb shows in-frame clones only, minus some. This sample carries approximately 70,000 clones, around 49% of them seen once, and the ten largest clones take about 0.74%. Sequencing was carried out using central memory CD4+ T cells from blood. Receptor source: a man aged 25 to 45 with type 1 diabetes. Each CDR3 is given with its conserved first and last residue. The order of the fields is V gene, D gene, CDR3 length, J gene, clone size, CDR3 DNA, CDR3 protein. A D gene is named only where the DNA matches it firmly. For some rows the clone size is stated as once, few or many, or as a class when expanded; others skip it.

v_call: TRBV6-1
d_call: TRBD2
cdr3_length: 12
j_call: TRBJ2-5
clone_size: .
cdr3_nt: TGTGCCAGCAGTGAAATCGGGAGGGACCAGTACTTC
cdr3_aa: CASSEIGRDQYF

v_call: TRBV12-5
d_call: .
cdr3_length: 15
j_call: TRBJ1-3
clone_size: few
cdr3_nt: TGTGCTAGTGGTTTCAGCGGGACTCGGGGGAACACCATATATTTT
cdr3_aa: CASGFSGTRGNTIYF

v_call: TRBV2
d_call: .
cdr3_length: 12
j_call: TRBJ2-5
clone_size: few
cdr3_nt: TGTGCCGGCGGACAGAACCAAGAGACCCAGTACTTC
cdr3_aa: CAGGQNQETQYF

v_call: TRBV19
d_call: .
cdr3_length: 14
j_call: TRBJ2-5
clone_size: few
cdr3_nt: TGTGCCAGTAGTATAGAAGTTAGCGTGAAGACCCAGTACTTC
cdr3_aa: CASSIEVSVKTQYF

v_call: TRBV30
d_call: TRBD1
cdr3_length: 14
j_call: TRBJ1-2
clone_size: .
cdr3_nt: TGTGCCTGGAGTGAGGGACAGGGGAACCATGGCTACACCTTC
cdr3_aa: CAWSEGQGNHGYTF

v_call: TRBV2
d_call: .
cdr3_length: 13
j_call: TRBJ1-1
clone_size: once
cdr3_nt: TGTGCCAGCAGTGAAGCTAAGGGGTCGCGAGATTTCTTT
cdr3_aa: CASSEAKGSRDFF

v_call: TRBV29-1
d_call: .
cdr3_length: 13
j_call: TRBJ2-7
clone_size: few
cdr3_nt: TGCAGCGTTGAGGGTCAGGGGATCTACGAGCAGTACTTC
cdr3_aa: CSVEGQGIYEQYF

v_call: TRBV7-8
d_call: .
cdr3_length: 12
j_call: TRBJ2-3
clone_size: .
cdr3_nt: TGTGCCAGCAGCTCCACAGCCGTTACGCAGTATTTT
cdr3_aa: CASSSTAVTQYF

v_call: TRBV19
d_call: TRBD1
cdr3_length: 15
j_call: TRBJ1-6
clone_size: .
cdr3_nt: TGTGCCAGTAGTCAGTCGGGACAGGGCCCTTCACCCCTCCACTTT
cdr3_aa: CASSQSGQGPSPLHF

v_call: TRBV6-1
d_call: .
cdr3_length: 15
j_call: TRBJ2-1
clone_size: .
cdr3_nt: TGTGCCAGCAGTGAATCGCGGGGACTCTACAATGAGCAGTTCTTC
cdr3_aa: CASSESRGLYNEQFF

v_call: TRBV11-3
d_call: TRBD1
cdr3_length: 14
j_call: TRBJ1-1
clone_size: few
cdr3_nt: TGTGCCAGCACCCTGACAGGGGGGAACACTGAAGCTTTCTTT
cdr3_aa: CASTLTGGNTEAFF

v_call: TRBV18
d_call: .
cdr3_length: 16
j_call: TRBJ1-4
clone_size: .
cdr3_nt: TGTGCCAGCTCACCTACCGGGACATCAACTAATGAAAAACTGTTTTTT
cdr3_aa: CASSPTGTSTNEKLFF

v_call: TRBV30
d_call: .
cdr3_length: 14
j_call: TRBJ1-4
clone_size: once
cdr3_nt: TGTGCCTGGAGTGCGGTTGCAACTAATGAAAAACTGTTTTTT
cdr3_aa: CAWSAVATNEKLFF

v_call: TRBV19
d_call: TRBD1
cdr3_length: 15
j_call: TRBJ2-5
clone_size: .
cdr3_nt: TGTGCCAGTAGTACTCAGACAGGGGGATCGAAGACCCAGTACTTC
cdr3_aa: CASSTQTGGSKTQYF

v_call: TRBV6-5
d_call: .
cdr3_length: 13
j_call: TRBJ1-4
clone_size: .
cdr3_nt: TGTGCCAGCAGTCCCTATCCGGGGGAAAAACTGTTTTTT
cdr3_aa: CASSPYPGEKLFF

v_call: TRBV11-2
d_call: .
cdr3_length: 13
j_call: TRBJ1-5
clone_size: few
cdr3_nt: TGTGCCAGCAGCTTATTTTTAGATCAGCCCCAGCATTTT
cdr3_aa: CASSLFLDQPQHF

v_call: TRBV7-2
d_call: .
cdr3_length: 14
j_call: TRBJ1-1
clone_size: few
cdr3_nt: TGTGCCAGCAGCCCCTTTCGGAATAGCGCCGAAGCTTTCTTT
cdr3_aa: CASSPFRNSAEAFF

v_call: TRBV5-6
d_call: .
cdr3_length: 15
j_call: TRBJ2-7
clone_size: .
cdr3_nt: TGTGCCAGCACCCGCGTGGGGGGAGAAGGGTACGAGCAGTACTTC
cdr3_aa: CASTRVGGEGYEQYF

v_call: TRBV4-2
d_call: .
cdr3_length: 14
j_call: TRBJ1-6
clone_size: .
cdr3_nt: TGTGCCAGCAGCCAAGACAGGTCAGACTCACCCCTCCACTTT
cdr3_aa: CASSQDRSDSPLHF

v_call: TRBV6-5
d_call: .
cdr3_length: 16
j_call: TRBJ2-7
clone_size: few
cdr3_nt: TGTGCCAGCAGTTCTTGGACCGATGGGGCGGACGCAAAGCAGTACTTC
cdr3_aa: CASSSWTDGADAKQYF

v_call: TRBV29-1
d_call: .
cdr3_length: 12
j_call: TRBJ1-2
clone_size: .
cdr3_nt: TGCAGCGTACACCGCACAGCCTATGGCTACACCTTC
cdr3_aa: CSVHRTAYGYTF

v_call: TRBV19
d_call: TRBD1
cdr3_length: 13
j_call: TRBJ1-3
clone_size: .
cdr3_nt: TGTGCCAGTAGGGGACAGTCTGGAAACACCATATATTTT
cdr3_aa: CASRGQSGNTIYF

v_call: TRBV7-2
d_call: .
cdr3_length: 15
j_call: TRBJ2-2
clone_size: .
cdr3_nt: TGTGCCAGCAGCCCTACTAGCCCCCCAGCCGGGGAGCTGTTTTTT
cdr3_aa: CASSPTSPPAGELFF

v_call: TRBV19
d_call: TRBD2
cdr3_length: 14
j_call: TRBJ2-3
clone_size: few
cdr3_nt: TGTGCCAGTATGAGCGGGAGAAGCACAGATACGCAGTATTTT
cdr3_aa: CASMSGRSTDTQYF

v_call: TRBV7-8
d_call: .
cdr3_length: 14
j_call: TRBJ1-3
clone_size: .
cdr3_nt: TGTGCCAGCAGCTTATCCGGCTCTGGAAACACCATATATTTT
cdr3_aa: CASSLSGSGNTIYF

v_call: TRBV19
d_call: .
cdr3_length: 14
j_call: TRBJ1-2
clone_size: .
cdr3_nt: TGTGCCAGTAGCCTCTTGCCCATGGGAGAGGGCTACACCTTC
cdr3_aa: CASSLLPMGEGYTF

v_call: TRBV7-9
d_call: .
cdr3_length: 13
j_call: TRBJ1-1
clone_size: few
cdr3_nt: TGTGCCAGCAGCTTAGTGGCATTCCCGGAAGCTTTCTTT
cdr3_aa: CASSLVAFPEAFF

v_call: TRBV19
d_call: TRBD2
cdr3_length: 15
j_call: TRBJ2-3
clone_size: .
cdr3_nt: TGTGCCAGTAAGGCGGGGGGGCGTTCCACAGATACGCAGTATTTT
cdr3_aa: CASKAGGRSTDTQYF

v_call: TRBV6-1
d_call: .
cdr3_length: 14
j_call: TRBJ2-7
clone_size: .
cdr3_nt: TGTGCCAGCAGTGGCCCAGGGTTCTCCTACGAGCAGTACTTC
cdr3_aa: CASSGPGFSYEQYF

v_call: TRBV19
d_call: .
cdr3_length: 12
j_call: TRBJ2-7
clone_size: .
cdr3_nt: TGTGCCTATCCAGGGACTTCCTACGAGCAGTACTTC
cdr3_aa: CAYPGTSYEQYF

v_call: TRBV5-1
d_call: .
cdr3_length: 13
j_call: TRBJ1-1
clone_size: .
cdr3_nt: TGCGCCAGCAGCTTGGATAAGAGCCCTGAAGCTTTCTTT
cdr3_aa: CASSLDKSPEAFF

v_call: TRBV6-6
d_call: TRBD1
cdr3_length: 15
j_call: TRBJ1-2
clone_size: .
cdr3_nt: TGTGCCAGCAGTTCCAGCTTTCGGACAGGGGATGGCTACACCTTC
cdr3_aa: CASSSSFRTGDGYTF

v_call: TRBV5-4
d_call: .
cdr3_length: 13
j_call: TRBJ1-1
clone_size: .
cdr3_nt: TGTGCCAGCAGCCCCAGGGTGGGCACTGAAGCTTTCTTT
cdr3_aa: CASSPRVGTEAFF

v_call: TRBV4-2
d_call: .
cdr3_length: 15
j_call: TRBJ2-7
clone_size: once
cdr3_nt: TGTGCCAGCAGCCCCCCGGGAGGGGGCATCTACGAGCAGTACTTC
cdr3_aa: CASSPPGGGIYEQYF

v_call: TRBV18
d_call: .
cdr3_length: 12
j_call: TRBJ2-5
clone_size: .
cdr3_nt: TGTGCCAGCTCACCCCCAATTGAGACCCAGTACTTC
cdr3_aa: CASSPPIETQYF

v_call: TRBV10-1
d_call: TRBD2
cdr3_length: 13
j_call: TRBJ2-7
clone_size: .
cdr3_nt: TGCGCCAGTGGACTAGCGGGTACCTACGAGCAGTACTTC
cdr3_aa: CASGLAGTYEQYF

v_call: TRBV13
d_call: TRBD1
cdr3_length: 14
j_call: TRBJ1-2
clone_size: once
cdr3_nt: TGTGCCAGCAGCTCCTGGACAGGGAACTATGGCTACACCTTC
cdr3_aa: CASSSWTGNYGYTF

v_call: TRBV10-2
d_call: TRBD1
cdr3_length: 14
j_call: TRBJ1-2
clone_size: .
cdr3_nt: TGCGCCAGCAGTTGGGCAGGGGGCGGCTATGGCTACACCTTC
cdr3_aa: CASSWAGGGYGYTF

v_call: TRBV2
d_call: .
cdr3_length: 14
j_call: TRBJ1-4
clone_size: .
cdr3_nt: TGTGCCAGCAGCCCGGTCTCAACTAATGAAAAACTGTTTTTT
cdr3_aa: CASSPVSTNEKLFF

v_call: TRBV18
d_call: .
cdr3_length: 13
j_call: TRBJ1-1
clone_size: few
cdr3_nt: TGTGCCAGCTCACCGGAGGGGTACACTGAAGCTTTCTTT
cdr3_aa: CASSPEGYTEAFF

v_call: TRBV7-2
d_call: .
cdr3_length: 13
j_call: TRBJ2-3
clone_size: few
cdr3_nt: TGTGCCAGCAGCCCAACGCCGGCAGATACGCAGTATTTT
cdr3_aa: CASSPTPADTQYF

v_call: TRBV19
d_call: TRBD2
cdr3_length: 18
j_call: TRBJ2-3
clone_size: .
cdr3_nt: TGTGCCAGTAGTATCCGCATCCAATTAGCGGGGGTCTCTTATACGCAGTATTTT
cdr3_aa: CASSIRIQLAGVSYTQYF

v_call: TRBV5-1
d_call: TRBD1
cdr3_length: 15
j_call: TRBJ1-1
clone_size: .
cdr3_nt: TGCGCCAGCAGCTTTCAGGGGGCGCGAGACACTGAAGCTTTCTTT
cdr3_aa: CASSFQGARDTEAFF

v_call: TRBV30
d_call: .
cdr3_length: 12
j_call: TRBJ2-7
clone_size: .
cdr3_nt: TGTGCCTGGAGTTACCAGGAGGGCGAGCAGTACTTC
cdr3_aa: CAWSYQEGEQYF

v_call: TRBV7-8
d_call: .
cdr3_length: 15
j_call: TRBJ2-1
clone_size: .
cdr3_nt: TGTGCCAGCAGCCCAGGGACATTCAGAGACAATGAGCAGTTCTTC
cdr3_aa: CASSPGTFRDNEQFF

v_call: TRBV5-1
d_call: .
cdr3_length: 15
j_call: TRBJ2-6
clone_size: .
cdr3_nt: TGCGCCAGCAGCCTGCAGGGGTCTGGGGCCAACGTCCTGACTTTC
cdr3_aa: CASSLQGSGANVLTF

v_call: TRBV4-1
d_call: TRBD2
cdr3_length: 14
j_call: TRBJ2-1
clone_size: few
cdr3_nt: TGCGCCAGCAGCCGGGCAGGACTAGGGTATGAGCAGTTCTTC
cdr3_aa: CASSRAGLGYEQFF

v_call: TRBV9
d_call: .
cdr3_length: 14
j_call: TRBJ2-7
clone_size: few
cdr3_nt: TGTGCCAGCAGCGTAGAGGTAGGGGGGGTCGAGCAGTACTTC
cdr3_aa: CASSVEVGGVEQYF

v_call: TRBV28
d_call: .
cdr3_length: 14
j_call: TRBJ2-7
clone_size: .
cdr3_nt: TGTGCCAGCAGTTTACAGGGGTCCGGGGTCGAGCAGTACTTC
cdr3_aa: CASSLQGSGVEQYF